Listed below are T cell receptor beta chains from one sample, sequenced in a study of cytomegalovirus exposure and HLA in healthy donors. Repertoires were generated with immunoSEQ multiplex PCR, while TCRdb's copy carries only in-frame clones and drops some. The table lists around 160,000 clones, approximately 80% of them singletons. Sequencing used PBMCs. These TCRs come from a woman between 35 and 50 years old in good health and CMV-seropositive. CDR3s include the opening cysteine and the closing phenylalanine or tryptophan.

v_call	cdr3_aa
TRBV4-1	CASSQEGANEQYF
TRBV28	CASGRGSPEAFF
TRBV19	CASSLLGAGNTGELFF
TRBV4-3	CASSSRLAGEMGEQYF
TRBV5-1	CASSRQSQAGANVLTF
TRBV18	CASSTGIDTEAFF
TRBV7-2	CASSSADSAYEQYF
TRBV27	CASSLSGPAGGEETQYF
TRBV11-3	CASIRGGGLTYEQYF
TRBV25-1	CASSELSQGYNEQFF
TRBV7-2	CASSGALGWADTQYF
TRBV19	CASSFTGSTEAFF
TRBV5-4	CASSQEGSYNEQFF
TRBV7-9	CASSWSENTIYF
TRBV5-1	CASSSSGVYEQYF
TRBV19	CASSIVVAAAGAFF
TRBV9	CASSVTAVTMNTEAFF
TRBV30	CAWTRESGTGDYGYTF
TRBV4-2	CASSLYSGTGDNEQFF
TRBV7-9	CSSSFWESGGYTF
TRBV4-1	CASSRTGAANYGYTF
TRBV6-4	CATNQGGLPLSEQYF
TRBV11-2	CASSSYGNLNTEAFF
TRBV4-3	CASSQDQGAGYEQYF
TRBV25-1	CASSETGTGINYGYTF
TRBV7-2	CASSQQFNYGYTF
TRBV7-2	CASSSHQIAIGADTQYF
TRBV19	CASSPRTVPSNQPQHF
TRBV7-9	CASSLAGTGMAFF
TRBV6-1	CASSDSARFYEQYF